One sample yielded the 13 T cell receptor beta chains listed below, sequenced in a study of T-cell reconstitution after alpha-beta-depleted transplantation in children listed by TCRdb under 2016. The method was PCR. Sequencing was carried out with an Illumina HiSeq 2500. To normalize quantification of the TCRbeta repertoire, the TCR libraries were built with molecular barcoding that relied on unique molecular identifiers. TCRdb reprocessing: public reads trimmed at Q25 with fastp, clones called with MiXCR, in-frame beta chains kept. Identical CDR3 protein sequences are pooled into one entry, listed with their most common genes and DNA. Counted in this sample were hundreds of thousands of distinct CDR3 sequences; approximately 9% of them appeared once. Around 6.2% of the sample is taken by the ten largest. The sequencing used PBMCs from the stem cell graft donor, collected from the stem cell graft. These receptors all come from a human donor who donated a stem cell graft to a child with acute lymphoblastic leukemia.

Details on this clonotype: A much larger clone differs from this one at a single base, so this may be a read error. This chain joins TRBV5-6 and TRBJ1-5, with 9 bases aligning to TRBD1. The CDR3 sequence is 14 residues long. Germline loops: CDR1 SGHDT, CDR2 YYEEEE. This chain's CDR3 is CASKMGQGVQPQRF. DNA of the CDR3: TGTGCCAGTAAAATGGGACAGGGCGTTCAGCCCCAGCGTTTT.

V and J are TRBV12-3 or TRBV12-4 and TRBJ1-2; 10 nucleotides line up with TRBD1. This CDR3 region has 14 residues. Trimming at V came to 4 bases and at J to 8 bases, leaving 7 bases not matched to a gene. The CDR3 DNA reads TGTGCCAGCAGTTACGCGACAGGGGGCCGAGGCTACACCTTC. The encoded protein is CASSYATGGRGYTF.

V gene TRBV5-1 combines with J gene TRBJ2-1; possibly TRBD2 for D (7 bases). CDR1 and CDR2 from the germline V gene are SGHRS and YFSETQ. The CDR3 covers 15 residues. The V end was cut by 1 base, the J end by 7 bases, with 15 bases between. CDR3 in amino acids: CASSLMGGRENEQFF. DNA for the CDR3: TGCGCCAGCAGCTTGATGGGGGGGCGGGAAAATGAGCAGTTCTTC.

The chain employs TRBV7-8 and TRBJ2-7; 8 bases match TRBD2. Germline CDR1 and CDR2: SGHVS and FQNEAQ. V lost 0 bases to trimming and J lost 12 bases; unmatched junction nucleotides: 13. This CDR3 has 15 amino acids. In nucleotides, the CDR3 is TGTGCCAGCAGCTTAGCCGCCGGGGGGGTCGTCCTTGGGTACTTC. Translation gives CASSLAAGGVVLGYF.

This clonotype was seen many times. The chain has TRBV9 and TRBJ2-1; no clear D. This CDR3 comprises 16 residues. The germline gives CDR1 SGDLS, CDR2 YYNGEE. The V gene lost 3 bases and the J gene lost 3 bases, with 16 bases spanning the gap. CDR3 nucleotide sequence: TGTGCCAGCAGCGCCAAGGATCCATTGGGCTACAATGAGCAGTTCTTC. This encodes CASSAKDPLGYNEQFF.

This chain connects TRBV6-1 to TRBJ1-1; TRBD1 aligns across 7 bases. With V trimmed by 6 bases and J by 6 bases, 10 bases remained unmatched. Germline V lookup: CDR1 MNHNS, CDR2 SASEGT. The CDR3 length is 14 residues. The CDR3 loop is CASSINRGGPEAFF. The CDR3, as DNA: TGTGCCAGCAGCATAAACAGGGGAGGGCCTGAAGCTTTCTTT.

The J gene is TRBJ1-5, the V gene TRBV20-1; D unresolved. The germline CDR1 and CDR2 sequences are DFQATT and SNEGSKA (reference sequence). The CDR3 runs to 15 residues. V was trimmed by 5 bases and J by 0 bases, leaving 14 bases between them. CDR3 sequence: CSARNSGNSNQPQHF. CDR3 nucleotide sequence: TGCAGTGCTCGGAATTCCGGGAATAGCAATCAGCCCCAGCATTTT.

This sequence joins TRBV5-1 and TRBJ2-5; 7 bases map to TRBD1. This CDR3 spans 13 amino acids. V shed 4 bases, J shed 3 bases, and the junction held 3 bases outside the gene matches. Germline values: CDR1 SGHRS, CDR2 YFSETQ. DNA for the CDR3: TGCGCCAGCAGCCGGGACAGCGAAGAGACCCAGTACTTC. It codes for CASSRDSEETQYF. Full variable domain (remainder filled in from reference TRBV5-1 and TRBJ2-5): KAGVTQTPRYLIKTRGQQVTLSCSPISGHRSVSWYQQTPGQGLQFLFEYFSETQRNKGNFPGRFSGRQFSNSRSEMNVSTLELGDSALYLCASSRDSEETQYFGPGTRLLVL.

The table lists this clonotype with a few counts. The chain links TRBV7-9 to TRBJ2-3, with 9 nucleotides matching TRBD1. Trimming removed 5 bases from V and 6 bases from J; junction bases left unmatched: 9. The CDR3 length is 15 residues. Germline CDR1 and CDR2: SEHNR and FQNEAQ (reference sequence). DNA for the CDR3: TGTGCCAGCAGCCCGAGGGACAGGGTGGTCGATACGCAGTATTTT. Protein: CASSPRDRVVDTQYF.

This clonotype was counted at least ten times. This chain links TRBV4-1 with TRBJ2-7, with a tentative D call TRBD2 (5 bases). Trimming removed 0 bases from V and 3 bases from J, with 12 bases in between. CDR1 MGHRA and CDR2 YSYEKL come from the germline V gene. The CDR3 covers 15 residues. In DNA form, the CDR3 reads TGCGCCAGCAGCCAAGATCCGGGGAACTACTACGAGCAGTACTTC. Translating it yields CASSQDPGNYYEQYF.

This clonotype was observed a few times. CDR3 in amino acids: CASSPQWLAGDSYNEQFF. CDR3 coding DNA: TGTGCCAGCAGCCCCCAGTGGCTAGCGGGGGACTCCTACAATGAGCAGTTCTTC. V and J are TRBV9 and TRBJ2-1; 10 nucleotides agree with TRBD2. This CDR3 has 18 amino acids. Looked up from germline, CDR1 is SGDLS and CDR2 is YYNGEE. V gave up 4 bases and J gave up 0 bases; unmatched junction bases: 10.

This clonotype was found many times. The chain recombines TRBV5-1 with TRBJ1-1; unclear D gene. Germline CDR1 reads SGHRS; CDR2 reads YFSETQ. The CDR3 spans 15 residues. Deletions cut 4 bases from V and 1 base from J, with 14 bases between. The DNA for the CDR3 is TGCGCCAGCAGCGTCTCACAGTCTACGAACACTGAAGCTTTCTTT. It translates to CASSVSQSTNTEAFF.

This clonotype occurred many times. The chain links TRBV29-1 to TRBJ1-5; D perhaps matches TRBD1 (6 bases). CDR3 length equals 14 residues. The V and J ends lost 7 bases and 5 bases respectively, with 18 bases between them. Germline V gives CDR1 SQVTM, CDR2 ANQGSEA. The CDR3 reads CSATGQGPDQPQHF. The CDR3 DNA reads TGCAGCGCCACGGGACAAGGGCCAGATCAGCCCCAGCATTTT.